Sequencing of this T cell receptor (beta chain) was carried out in a study of T cells after yellow fever vaccination. In germline, CDR1 is MNHEY, CDR2 SVGEGT. The V gene lost 5 bases and the J gene lost 0 bases, with 13 bases spanning the gap. There are 15 residues in the CDR3. TCRdb reprocessed the 5' RACE reads via MiXCR and lists one record per CDR3 protein. The table records approximately 260,000 distinct CDR3 sequences, roughly 5.2% of them present only once. There are a few counts of this clonotype. This chain joins TRBV6-2 or TRBV6-3 and TRBJ2-5; D is uncertain. Material: CD4+ T cells sorted from PBMCs, obtained on the day of the yellow fever booster vaccination. This clonotype originated in a man between 18 and 35 years old who received the YFV17D yellow fever vaccine. The chain's CDR3 is CASSKGPEYQETQYF. The CDR3 bases are TGTGCCAGCAGTAAGGGCCCCGAGTACCAAGAGACCCAGTACTTC.